This TCR beta chain was documented in a study of blood T cell repertoires in COVID-19. Using immunoSEQ multiplex PCR, the repertoire was profiled, and TCRdb retains in-frame clones only, with some absent. The data hold approximately 280,000 clones, with approximately 90% observed a single time. From germline, CDR1 is KGHDR and CDR2 SFDVKD. Trimming left V 4 bases short and J 3 bases short, with 12 bases between. CDR3 length equals 15 residues. The TCR originated in a woman in her sixties or seventies with acute or convalescent COVID-19. V gene TRBV24-1 combines with J gene TRBJ2-4, with a tentative D call TRBD1 (7 bases). The sequenced sample was peripheral blood. CDR3 DNA sequence: TGTGCCACCAGTGACTACAGGGGAGGCAAAAACATTCAGTACTTC. It yields the protein CATSDYRGGKNIQYF.